Following are 16 T cell receptor beta chains from one sample sequenced in a study of blood T cell repertoires in COVID-19. Libraries were prepared by immunoSEQ multiplex PCR; TCRdb keeps only in-frame clonotypes and omits some of them. The sample records roughly 180,000 clones, 84% being singletons. The specimen sequenced was peripheral blood. All receptors come from a man aged 35-49 years who had recovered from COVID-19.

The chain is built from TRBV20-1 and TRBJ2-7, with 9 bases that match TRBD1. The junction had 6 bases not matched to a gene; V was cut back by 3 bases and J by 0 bases. CDR3 size: 15 residues. Germline CDR1 reads DFQATT; CDR2 reads SNEGSKA (reference sequence). The CDR3 nucleotides are TGCAGTGCTAGTCGGGGACAGGGAAGCTCCTACGAGCAGTACTTC. Its translation: CSASRGQGSSYEQYF.

The V and J genes are TRBV2 and TRBJ1-4, with 7 positions matching TRBD1. Germline trimming cut 6 bases from V and 7 bases from J; bases unmatched to any gene: 8. The CDR3 runs to 14 residues. Germline V gene lookup returns CDR1 SNHLY and CDR2 FYNNEI. CDR3 loop: CASSVTGAGEKLFF. The CDR3 nucleotides read TGTGCCAGCAGCGTAACAGGGGCGGGTGAAAAACTGTTTTTT.

The V call is TRBV6-5, the J call TRBJ2-7; 10 bases align to TRBD1. CDR1 and CDR2 from the germline V gene are MNHEY and SVGAGI. This CDR3 is built from 15 residues. Unmatched junction bases numbered 10, after V lost 8 bases and J lost 3 bases. This CDR3 reads CASGKSGTGDYEQYF. The CDR3 region has the DNA TGTGCCAGCGGGAAGTCCGGGACAGGGGACTACGAGCAGTACTTC.

The rearrangement uses TRBV7-9 and TRBJ2-5; D is perhaps TRBD2 (6 bases). The V gene lost 5 bases and the J gene lost 4 bases, with 20 bases spanning the gap. Germline V gives CDR1 SEHNR, CDR2 FQNEAQ (reference sequence). The CDR3 covers 16 residues. The CDR3 DNA reads as TGTGCCAGCAGCCCGCCCTGGAGGGAGGTTGGAGAGACCCAGTACTTC. Translating it yields CASSPPWREVGETQYF. The full variable domain, its missing parts supplied by reference TRBV7-9 and TRBJ2-5, is DTGVSQNPRHKITKRGQNVTFRCDPISEHNRLYWYRQTLGQGPEFLTYFQNEAQLEKSRLLSDRFSAERPKGSFSTLEIQRTEQGDSAMYLCASSPPWREVGETQYFGPGTRLLVL.

The J gene is TRBJ2-5, the V gene TRBV2, with TRBD2 as a possible D gene (5 bases). Trimming pared 7 bases from V and 2 bases from J, leaving 14 bases between. The CDR3 consists of 14 residues. CDR1 is SNHLY, CDR2 FYNNEI, per germline. The CDR3, as DNA: TGTGCCAGCACGAAAGCACGGGGACAAGAGACCCAGTACTTC. Its translation: CASTKARGQETQYF. The complete variable domain, with remaining parts taken from reference TRBV2 and TRBJ2-5, reads EPEVTQTPSHQVTQMGQEVILRCVPISNHLYFYWYRQILGQKVEFLVSFYNNEISEKSEIFDDQFSVERPDGSNFTLKIRSTKLEDSAMYFCASTKARGQETQYFGPGTRLLVL.

The rearrangement uses TRBV29-1 and TRBJ1-2; 7 bases match TRBD1. J gave up 6 bases and V 8 bases, and 15 bases lay outside the gene matches. In germline, CDR1 is SQVTM, CDR2 ANQGSEA. The CDR3 totals 14 residues. CDR3 sequence reads: CSPFRQGGGDGYTF. The CDR3 region has the DNA TGCAGCCCCTTCCGACAGGGAGGCGGTGATGGCTACACCTTC.

The V call is TRBV4-3, the J call TRBJ1-2, with D perhaps matching TRBD1 (6 bases). The CDR3 contains 14 residues. Germline CDR1 and CDR2: LGHNA and YSLEER. V was cut by 0 bases and J by 2 bases, with 7 bases left in between. The CDR3 sequence is CASSQDTGNYGYTF. In DNA form, the CDR3 reads TGCGCCAGCAGCCAAGACACAGGGAACTATGGCTACACCTTC.

The V call is TRBV27, the J call TRBJ2-7, with D tentatively TRBD1 (5 bases). The CDR3 runs to 14 residues. V lost 4 bases and J lost 4, with 14 bases in between. Per germline, CDR1 MNHEY and CDR2 SMNVEV (reference sequence). The CDR3 is CASSYVGRGYEQYF. CDR3 sequence (DNA): TGTGCCAGCAGTTATGTCGGTAGGGGATACGAGCAGTACTTC.

The chain uses TRBV4-1 and TRBJ2-7; D perhaps matches TRBD2 (6 bases). The CDR3 covers 15 residues. Germline CDR1 is MGHRA and CDR2 is YSYEKL. V lost 0 bases and J 4 bases, leaving 13 bases between the germline ends. CDR3 coding DNA: TGCGCCAGCAGCCAAGATAGCCGCGGAGGGTACGAGCAGTACTTC. This gives the protein CASSQDSRGGYEQYF.

J is TRBJ1-4 and V is TRBV10-3; D remains unclear. V was clipped by 6 bases and J by 8 bases, with 7 bases between them. This CDR3 is built from 11 residues. The germline V gene has CDR1 ENHRY and CDR2 SYGVKD. The CDR3 here is CAIREQEKLFF. The CDR3 region has the DNA TGTGCCATCAGAGAACAGGAAAAACTGTTTTTT.

This clone was counted a single time. The J gene is TRBJ2-7, the V gene TRBV10-3, with 10 bases aligning to TRBD2. V lost 7 bases and J lost 7; bases outside the gene matches: 4. The germline CDR1 and CDR2 sequences are ENHRY and SYGVKD. The CDR3 has 12 residues. The CDR3 sequence: CAITSGSGEQYF. The CDR3 coding sequence is TGTGCCATCACTAGCGGGAGTGGGGAGCAGTACTTC.

Here the CDR3 reads CASTPRTGGSDTQYF. CDR3 sequence (DNA): TGTGCCAGCACCCCCCGGACCGGGGGATCAGATACGCAGTATTTT. J is TRBJ2-3 and V is TRBV6-5; D might be TRBD2 (6 bases). Germline loops: CDR1 MNHEY, CDR2 SVGAGI. Trimming removed 7 bases from V and 4 bases from J, with 18 bases in between. The CDR3 loop spans 15 amino acids.

This clone is a singleton in its sample. The V call is TRBV11-2, the J call TRBJ2-3; D perhaps matches TRBD1 (6 bases). V was shortened by 1 base and J by 4 bases, with 9 bases between the two germline ends. This CDR3 is 14 amino acids long. Germline values: CDR1 SGHAT, CDR2 FQNNGV. In nucleotides, the CDR3 is TGTGCCAGCAGCTTAGGGGGGCGGGCAGATACGCAGTATTTT. It codes for CASSLGGRADTQYF.

The gene calls are TRBV5-6 and TRBJ2-3, with D tentatively TRBD2 (7 bases). This CDR3 region has 13 residues. The germline V gene has CDR1 SGHDT and CDR2 YYEEEE. Trimming cost V 2 bases and J 4 bases, with 8 bases left between them. The CDR3: CASSFGGPDTQYF. For the CDR3, the DNA is TGTGCCAGCAGCTTCGGGGGGCCAGATACGCAGTATTTT.

The rearrangement links TRBV14 to TRBJ2-2, with D unresolved. The CDR3 totals 14 residues. Germline V gene lookup returns CDR1 SGHDN and CDR2 FVKESK. The V end was cut by 1 base, the J end by 4 bases, with 7 bases between. This CDR3 is CASSQVRATGELFF. In DNA, the CDR3 is TGTGCCAGCAGCCAAGTAAGAGCCACCGGGGAGCTGTTTTTT.

The chain links TRBV5-4 to TRBJ2-2; D is perhaps TRBD2 (7 bases). The V and J ends lost 4 bases and 4 bases respectively, with 17 bases between them. The CDR3 runs to 16 residues. The germline CDR1 and CDR2 sequences are SGHNT and YYREEE (reference sequence). CDR3 sequence (DNA): TGTGCCAGCAGCGTCCGGAGGGGGGGCGGCACCGGGGAGCTGTTTTTT. Its translation is CASSVRRGGGTGELFF.